The clone carrying this TCR beta chain occurred many times. This sample is drawn from a study of T cells after yellow fever vaccination. TCRdb ran MiXCR on the 5' RACE reads and lists one entry per CDR3 protein. The sample lists 500,000 to 650,000 distinct CDR3 sequences; less than 20% were seen once. The CDR3 is made up of 14 amino acids. V lost 2 bases to trimming and J lost 1 base, with 8 bases between them. This clonotype was obtained from a man between 18 and 29 years old who received the YFV17D yellow fever vaccine. The J gene is TRBJ2-5, the V gene TRBV12-3 or TRBV12-4; D is ambiguous. The sample here was PBMCs, taken about 5 days after the first yellow fever vaccination. The DNA of the CDR3 is TGTGCCAGCAGTTTACGACGGATCCAAGAGACCCAGTACTTC. This gives the protein CASSLRRIQETQYF.